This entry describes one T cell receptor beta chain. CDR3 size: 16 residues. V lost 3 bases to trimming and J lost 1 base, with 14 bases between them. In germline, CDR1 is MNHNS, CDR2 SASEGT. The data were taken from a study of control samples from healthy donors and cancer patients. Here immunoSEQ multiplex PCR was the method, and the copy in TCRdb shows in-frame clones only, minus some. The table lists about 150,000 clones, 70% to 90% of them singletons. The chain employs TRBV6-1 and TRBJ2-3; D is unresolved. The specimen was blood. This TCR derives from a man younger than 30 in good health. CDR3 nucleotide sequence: TGTGCCAGCAGTGACCGACAAAGAGGAGGCACAGATACGCAGTATTTT. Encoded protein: CASSDRQRGGTDTQYF.